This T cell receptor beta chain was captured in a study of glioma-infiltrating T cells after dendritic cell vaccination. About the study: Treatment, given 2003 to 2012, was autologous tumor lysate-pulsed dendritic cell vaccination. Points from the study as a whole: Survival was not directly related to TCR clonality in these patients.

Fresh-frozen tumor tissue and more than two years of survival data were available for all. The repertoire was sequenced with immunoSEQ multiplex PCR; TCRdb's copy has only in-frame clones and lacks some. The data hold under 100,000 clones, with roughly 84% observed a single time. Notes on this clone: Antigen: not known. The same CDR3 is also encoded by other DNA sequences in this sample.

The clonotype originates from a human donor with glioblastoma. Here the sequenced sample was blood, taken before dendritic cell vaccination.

The CDR3 nucleotides are TGTGCCAGCAGTGAAGGTTCGTATGGCTACACCTTC. Amino acids: CASSEGSYGYTF. V is TRBV2 and J is TRBJ1-2; D not certain. V shed 1 base and J shed 5 bases, with 5 bases lying between them. The CDR3 consists of 12 residues. CDR1 SNHLY and CDR2 FYNNEI come from the germline V gene.